Sequencing of this T cell receptor (beta chain) was carried out in a study of blood T cell repertoires in COVID-19. Looking at the study overall: Samples came from the United States, Italy and Spain, spanning acute and convalescent COVID-19. T cells, B-cell-depleted T cells, or PBMCs provided the cDNA or gDNA that served as material.

As processed by the authors: By means of reference gene primer amplification, nucleated cell counts were estimated. Data came from immunoSEQ multiplex PCR; TCRdb stores just in-frame clones and leaves some out. V and J calls plus clone size are reproduced from that table; the DNA served to infer D and trimming. The profile shows roughly 22,000 clones, about 81% of them singletons. The CDR3 length is 16 residues. V shed 4 bases and J 5 bases; nucleotides not matched to a gene: 8. Germline loops: CDR1 SGHTA, CDR2 FQGNSA. Seattle patient enrollment occurred during active infection, with longitudinal follow-up thereafter.

The TCR originated in a woman between 65 and 79 years old with COVID-19, enrolled during active disease. The specimen sequenced was peripheral blood. V and J are TRBV7-2 and TRBJ2-2, with 9 bases identical to TRBD1. CDR3: CASSSTGGARTGELFF. The CDR3 nucleotides are TGTGCCAGCAGCTCCACAGGGGGCGCGAGGACCGGGGAGCTGTTTTTT.